These 9 T cell receptor beta chains were all obtained from the same sample, sequenced in a study of cytomegalovirus exposure and HLA in healthy donors. The PCR ran on 60 Vbeta and 13 Jbeta primers. The method was immunoSEQ multiplex PCR; TCRdb's version includes in-frame clones alone and lacks a portion of them. The table has 140,000 or so clones, over 60% seen once. The material sequenced was PBMCs. The receptor source for this set is a man aged 35-49 years in good health and CMV-seronegative.

The V gene is TRBV10-1, the J gene TRBJ2-7; TRBD1 aligns across 9 bases. J lost 2 bases, V lost 4 bases, and 3 bases had no gene match. The CDR3 loop spans 14 amino acids. Germline loops: CDR1 WNHNN, CDR2 SYGVQD (reference sequence). The CDR3 is CASSVGQGTYEQYF. CDR3 bases: TGCGCCAGCAGTGTTGGACAGGGGACCTACGAGCAGTACTTC.

This chain joins TRBV7-8 and TRBJ1-6, with 7 positions matching TRBD1. Losses at the gene ends were 4 bases for V and 4 bases for J; bases not matched to a gene: 7. Germline V gene lookup returns CDR1 SGHVS and CDR2 FQNEAQ. This CDR3 comprises 16 residues. The CDR3 bases are TGTGCCAGCAGCTCAGAACGGACAGGTTATAATTCACCCCTCCACTTT. It translates to CASSSERTGYNSPLHF.

This chain connects TRBV5-1 to TRBJ1-1, with a tentative D call TRBD1 (5 bases). CDR3 length equals 14 residues. Germline V gene lookup returns CDR1 SGHRS and CDR2 YFSETQ. V lost 4 bases and J 3 bases, leaving 13 bases between the germline ends. DNA for the CDR3: TGCGCCAGCAGCGGGGGGGTTGGGGACACTGAAGCTTTCTTT. Translating it yields CASSGGVGDTEAFF.

The V gene is TRBV10-2, the J gene TRBJ2-7; the match to TRBD1 covers 10 bases. V trimming: 6 bases; J trimming: 5 bases; junction bases outside the gene matches: 13. CDR1 is WSHSY, CDR2 SAAADI, per germline. This CDR3 has 16 amino acids. The CDR3 DNA reads TGCGCCAGCAGGACAGGGGGCCTAGTAGGGTTAAACGAGCAGTACTTC. Encoded protein: CASRTGGLVGLNEQYF.

The chain has TRBV4-3 and TRBJ1-2; perhaps TRBD1 as D (5 bases). Looked up from germline, CDR1 is LGHNA and CDR2 is YSLEER. The CDR3 extends over 14 amino acids. Deletions cut 0 bases from V and 8 bases from J, with 13 bases between. CDR3 sequence reads: CASSQDRGYGGYTF. CDR3 nucleotides: TGCGCCAGCAGCCAAGATCGGGGGTATGGGGGCTACACCTTC.

This chain connects TRBV29-1 to TRBJ2-3; no reliable D call. Germline CDR1 reads SQVTM; CDR2 reads ANQGSEA. Between the trimmed V and J ends, which lost 6 bases and 5 bases, there was a span of 18 bases. This CDR3 has 14 residues. The CDR3 bases are TGCAGCGTCGCCAGCTACGTAGCTGGAGATACGCAGTATTTT. This translates into CSVASYVAGDTQYF.

This chain links TRBV7-6 with TRBJ1-1; D unresolved. V dropped 2 bases and J dropped 5 bases, with 21 bases sitting between them. The CDR3 covers 17 residues. Germline lookup yields CDR1 SGHVS and CDR2 FNYEAQ. For the CDR3, the DNA is TGTGCCAGCAGCTTATGGATGCGGCCCTCTGTCGGAACTGAAGCTTTCTTT. This codes for CASSLWMRPSVGTEAFF.

This clone was counted once. The chain is built from TRBV6-6 and TRBJ1-6, with no clear D. The CDR3 loop spans 12 amino acids. V was shortened by 2 bases and J by 8 bases, with 4 bases between the two germline ends. CDR1 and CDR2 (germline): MNHNY, SVGAGI (reference sequence). The CDR3 reads CASSYGDSPLHF. In DNA, the CDR3 is TGTGCCAGCAGTTACGGAGATTCACCCCTCCACTTT.

This sequence joins TRBV25-1 and TRBJ2-7, with TRBD2 as a possible D gene (5 bases). Trimming shortened V by 6 bases and J by 2 bases, and 11 bases separated the two germline ends. This CDR3 region has 13 residues. Germline-derived CDR1 and CDR2 are MGHDK and SYGVNS. As DNA, the CDR3 is TGTGCCAGCAGAGAGACGGGGACCTACGAGCAGTACTTC. Protein sequence: CASRETGTYEQYF.